Below are 9 T cell receptor beta chains sequenced from a single sample in a study of monozygotic twins with cystic fibrosis. Data came from immunoSEQ multiplex PCR; TCRdb stores just in-frame clones and leaves some out. The sample consists of tens of thousands of clones, 66% of them appearing once. The sequenced material came from blood. The receptors were gathered from a girl aged 5-17 years with cystic fibrosis.

The chain recombines TRBV4-3 with TRBJ2-2; TRBD1 matches at 12 bases. There are 18 residues in the CDR3. Germline CDR1 LGHNA, CDR2 YSLEER. Unmatched junction bases numbered 10, after V lost 1 base and J lost 7 bases. The CDR3 region is CASSQGAGTGGSGGELFF. In nucleotides, the CDR3 is TGCGCCAGCAGCCAAGGTGCCGGGACAGGGGGCTCAGGCGGGGAGCTGTTTTTT.

This clone has only a few counts. This chain links TRBV23-1 with TRBJ2-7, with D tentatively TRBD1 (5 bases). TRBV23-1 is assigned to the ORF class and has an uncertain function. Trimming took 9 bases from V and 6 from J, leaving 9 bases between them. This CDR3 is 10 amino acids long. CDR3: CARQGREQYV. The CDR3 DNA is TGCGCCAGGCAGGGTCGCGAGCAGTACGTC.

The chain is built from TRBV6-1 and TRBJ1-2; D may be TRBD1 (5 bases). Germline CDR1 MNHNS, CDR2 SASEGT. This CDR3 is 13 amino acids long. Trimming pared 5 bases from V and 8 bases from J, leaving 15 bases between. CDR3 sequence (DNA): TGTGCCAGCAGTCACGAGGGGCTACGCGGCTACACCTTC. It codes for CASSHEGLRGYTF.

CDR3 coding DNA: TGTGCCAGCAGCGTAGTAAGTGGCACAGATACGCAGTATTTT. It yields the protein CASSVVSGTDTQYF. The chain has TRBV9 and TRBJ2-3, with no clear D. CDR3 length equals 14 residues. Trimming left V 0 bases short and J 1 base short, with 6 bases between. Germline V gene sequence: CDR1 SGDLS, CDR2 YYNGEE. Full variable domain (remainder filled in from reference TRBV9 and TRBJ2-3): DSGVTQTPKHLITATGQRVTLRCSPRSGDLSVYWYQQSLDQGLQFLIQYYNGEERAKGNILERFSAQQFPDLHSELNLSSLELGDSALYFCASSVVSGTDTQYFGPGTRLTVL.

J is TRBJ1-2 and V is TRBV5-4; D is possibly TRBD1 (5 bases). In germline, CDR1 is SGHNT, CDR2 YYREEE (reference sequence). V dropped 4 bases and J dropped 0 bases, with 13 bases sitting between them. This CDR3 has 15 amino acids. CDR3 DNA sequence: TGTGCCAGCAGCGTTAAGACAGCAACTAACTATGGCTACACCTTC. This encodes CASSVKTATNYGYTF.

The sample holds a few counts of this clone. J is TRBJ2-3 and V is TRBV9; 9 bases fit TRBD2. Trimming at V came to 2 bases and at J to 6 bases, leaving 7 bases not matched to a gene. This CDR3 has 15 residues. Looked up from germline, CDR1 is SGDLS and CDR2 is YYNGEE. In DNA form, the CDR3 reads TGTGCCAGCAGCGTTTTGGCTAGCGGGATGGATACGCAGTATTTT. The encoded protein is CASSVLASGMDTQYF.

This clone was observed a few times. The genes are TRBV12-2 and TRBJ1-1. TRBV12-2 is a recognized pseudogene. There are 15 residues in the CDR3. The CDR3 protein is CASRLVAGTWTEAFF. The CDR3 nucleotides read TGTGCAAGTCGCTTAGTAGCCGGGACGTGGACTGAAGCTTTCTTT.

The chain is built from TRBV15 and TRBJ1-2, with D possibly TRBD1 on 5 matching bases. The V end was cut by 4 bases, the J end by 4 bases, with 28 bases between. CDR3 length equals 19 residues. Germline CDR1 is LNHNV and CDR2 is YYDKDF (reference sequence). CDR3 residues: CATSTTPTAGGIFSYGYTF. CDR3 nucleotides: TGTGCCACCAGCACCACCCCAACGGCCGGGGGAATCTTTAGCTATGGCTACACCTTC.

The V gene is TRBV6-5, the J gene TRBJ1-4; a possible D gene is TRBD1 (5 bases). Germline lookup yields CDR1 MNHEY and CDR2 SVGAGI. The CDR3 contains 15 residues. The V gene lost 0 bases and the J gene lost 0 bases, with 5 bases spanning the gap. DNA of the CDR3: TGTGCCAGCAGTTACTCGGGGGCAACTAATGAAAAACTGTTTTTT. Protein sequence: CASSYSGATNEKLFF.